Listed below are T cell receptor beta chains from one sample, sequenced in a study of memory CD4+ T cells and cytomegalovirus serostatus. The protocol was immunoSEQ multiplex PCR, while the TCRdb copy is restricted to in-frame clones and leaves out a portion. In the table there are about 42,000 clones, just under 80% of which are singletons. The sequencing sample was made of memory CD4+ T cells from blood. The receptors stem from an adult in good health and CMV-seronegative. CDR3s include the opening cysteine and the closing phenylalanine or tryptophan. D genes are given only for firm matches. Rows may omit the clone size; those that give it use once, few, many or a size class.

abundance: NA; d_gene: NA; j_gene: TRBJ1-1; v_gene: TRBV19; CDR3nt: TGTGCCAGTAGTATCGGGACGGCCTCCACTGAAGCTTTCTTT; CDR3aa: CASSIGTASTEAFF
abundance: NA; d_gene: NA; j_gene: TRBJ2-7; v_gene: TRBV18; CDR3nt: TGTGCCAGCTCACCGAACCGTGCCTACGAGCAGTACTTC; CDR3aa: CASSPNRAYEQYF
abundance: NA; d_gene: TRBD1; j_gene: TRBJ2-3; v_gene: TRBV28; CDR3nt: TGTGCCAGCAGTTTAGTGGGACAGGGCACAGATACGCAGTATTTT; CDR3aa: CASSLVGQGTDTQYF
abundance: NA; d_gene: TRBD1; j_gene: TRBJ1-5; v_gene: TRBV28; CDR3nt: TGTGCCAGCAGTTTGAAGGGGGCTTTCAATCAGCCCCAGCATTTT; CDR3aa: CASSLKGAFNQPQHF
abundance: few; d_gene: NA; j_gene: TRBJ1-1; v_gene: TRBV7-7; CDR3nt: TGTGCCAGCAGCTTACAAACAGGCACTGAAGCTTTCTTT; CDR3aa: CASSLQTGTEAFF
abundance: NA; d_gene: NA; j_gene: TRBJ2-3; v_gene: TRBV28; CDR3nt: TGTGCCAGCAGTTTATGGGATACGCAGTATTTT; CDR3aa: CASSLWDTQYF
abundance: few; d_gene: NA; j_gene: TRBJ2-3; v_gene: TRBV9; CDR3nt: TGTGCCAGCAGCGCTAGCGGCACAGATACGCAGTATTTT; CDR3aa: CASSASGTDTQYF
abundance: NA; d_gene: NA; j_gene: TRBJ2-7; v_gene: TRBV5-4; CDR3nt: TGTGCCAGCAGCTCAATGGGGGGTGTCAACGAGCAGTACTTC; CDR3aa: CASSSMGGVNEQYF
abundance: NA; d_gene: NA; j_gene: TRBJ1-6; v_gene: TRBV2; CDR3nt: TGTGCCAGCAGTGAAAGACAGGCCGGTTCACCCCTCCACTTT; CDR3aa: CASSERQAGSPLHF
abundance: NA; d_gene: TRBD1; j_gene: TRBJ1-3; v_gene: TRBV7-6; CDR3nt: TGTGCCAGCAGCACCCGACAGGGCGAAGGAAACACCATATATTTT; CDR3aa: CASSTRQGEGNTIYF
abundance: NA; d_gene: NA; j_gene: TRBJ1-6; v_gene: TRBV6-6; CDR3nt: TGTGCCAGCAGCAAGGACAGCCGTGGCTCACCCCTCCACTTT; CDR3aa: CASSKDSRGSPLHF
abundance: NA; d_gene: NA; j_gene: TRBJ1-1; v_gene: TRBV7-3; CDR3nt: TGTGCCAGCAGCTCTCCTAACACTGAAGCTTTCTTT; CDR3aa: CASSSPNTEAFF
abundance: NA; d_gene: TRBD1; j_gene: TRBJ1-1; v_gene: TRBV30; CDR3nt: TGTGCCTGGAGTCCCCCCGGGACAGGGGTATGGGGAGCTTTCTTT; CDR3aa: CAWSPPGTGVWGAFF
abundance: NA; d_gene: TRBD1; j_gene: TRBJ1-6; v_gene: TRBV4-1; CDR3nt: TGCGCCAGCAGCCAAGAATCCGGCCAGGCTTGGACAGGGGGCTTTTCACCCCTCCACTTT; CDR3aa: CASSQESGQAWTGGFSPLHF
abundance: few; d_gene: TRBD1; j_gene: TRBJ1-2; v_gene: TRBV4-3; CDR3nt: TGCGCCAGCAGCCAAGCCCGGGTCGGGACAGGGGGGATCTATGGCTACACCTTC; CDR3aa: CASSQARVGTGGIYGYTF
abundance: once; d_gene: NA; j_gene: TRBJ1-2; v_gene: TRBV6-1; CDR3nt: TGTGCCAGCAGTGAAGACTTTGGGGGGAGGTATGGCTACACCTTC; CDR3aa: CASSEDFGGRYGYTF
abundance: NA; d_gene: TRBD1; j_gene: TRBJ1-2; v_gene: TRBV7-3; CDR3nt: TGTGCCAGCAGCTCCTCGACAGGGCTGGCCTATGGCTACACCTTC; CDR3aa: CASSSSTGLAYGYTF
abundance: once; d_gene: TRBD1; j_gene: TRBJ2-7; v_gene: TRBV7-9; CDR3nt: TGTGCCAGCAGCGGGACAGGGTACGAGCAGTACTTC; CDR3aa: CASSGTGYEQYF
abundance: NA; d_gene: NA; j_gene: TRBJ1-1; v_gene: TRBV4-3; CDR3nt: TGCGCCAGCAGCCAAAGGGAGAGAATCATGAACACTGAAGCTTTCTTT; CDR3aa: CASSQRERIMNTEAFF
abundance: few; d_gene: TRBD2; j_gene: TRBJ2-2; v_gene: TRBV5-1; CDR3nt: TGCGCCAGCAGCTTGTTAGCGGGGGGGCCGTACACCGGGGAGCTGTTTTTT; CDR3aa: CASSLLAGGPYTGELFF
abundance: NA; d_gene: NA; j_gene: TRBJ1-6; v_gene: TRBV4-3; CDR3nt: TGCGCCAGCAGCCAAGATCTAGGGGCTCCCCTTGCACCCCTCCACTTT; CDR3aa: CASSQDLGAPLAPLHF
abundance: NA; d_gene: TRBD2; j_gene: TRBJ2-6; v_gene: TRBV28; CDR3nt: TGTGCCAGCAGTTTAGGTCTAAGACTAGCGCTATCTGGGGCCAACGTCCTGACTTTC; CDR3aa: CASSLGLRLALSGANVLTF
abundance: NA; d_gene: TRBD1; j_gene: TRBJ2-7; v_gene: TRBV28; CDR3nt: TGTGCCAGCACCTTGGAGGGGACAGGGAAATACGAGCAGTACTTC; CDR3aa: CASTLEGTGKYEQYF
abundance: NA; d_gene: NA; j_gene: TRBJ1-2; v_gene: TRBV6-5; CDR3nt: TGTGCCAGCAGTTACAACCGTGCTGGGAACACCTTC; CDR3aa: CASSYNRAGNTF
abundance: NA; d_gene: TRBD1; j_gene: TRBJ1-1; v_gene: TRBV2; CDR3nt: TGTGCCAGCAGGACGACAGGGATTGAAGCTTTCTTT; CDR3aa: CASRTTGIEAFF
abundance: NA; d_gene: NA; j_gene: TRBJ2-7; v_gene: TRBV30; CDR3nt: TGTGCCTGGGATTTTGGGGGCGTGGACGAGCAGTACTTC; CDR3aa: CAWDFGGVDEQYF
abundance: few; d_gene: NA; j_gene: TRBJ1-1; v_gene: TRBV28; CDR3nt: TGTGCCAGCAGTTTATTTGCCCGCGGACGGGTCCCCGCTTTCTTT; CDR3aa: CASSLFARGRVPAFF
abundance: NA; d_gene: NA; j_gene: TRBJ2-7; v_gene: TRBV5-4; CDR3nt: TGTGCCAGCAGCTTGGCCGGACCGGGCGAGCAGTACTTC; CDR3aa: CASSLAGPGEQYF
abundance: NA; d_gene: NA; j_gene: TRBJ2-2; v_gene: TRBV28; CDR3nt: TGTGCCAGCAAGGGGAGTGGCACCGGGGAGCTGTTTTTT; CDR3aa: CASKGSGTGELFF
abundance: medium-sized; d_gene: TRBD2; j_gene: TRBJ2-7; v_gene: TRBV6-6; CDR3nt: TGTGCCAGCAGTTTATCGGGGGGAAAGTACGAGCAGTACTTC; CDR3aa: CASSLSGGKYEQYF
abundance: NA; d_gene: NA; j_gene: TRBJ1-1; v_gene: TRBV2; CDR3nt: TGTGCCAGCAGCACTCAGCGGAACACTGAAGCTTTCTTT; CDR3aa: CASSTQRNTEAFF
abundance: NA; d_gene: NA; j_gene: TRBJ2-1; v_gene: TRBV2; CDR3nt: TGTGCCAGCTTTTTTGGGGATAGTTACAATGAGCAGTTCTTC; CDR3aa: CASFFGDSYNEQFF
abundance: NA; d_gene: NA; j_gene: TRBJ1-4; v_gene: TRBV7-2; CDR3nt: TGTGCCAGCAGGGCACACAGTGCAACTAATGAAAAACTGTTTTTT; CDR3aa: CASRAHSATNEKLFF
abundance: NA; d_gene: TRBD1; j_gene: TRBJ1-4; v_gene: TRBV5-1; CDR3nt: TGCGCCAGCAGCCCGTTGACAGGGTTTGGAGAAAAACTGTTTTTT; CDR3aa: CASSPLTGFGEKLFF
abundance: NA; d_gene: NA; j_gene: TRBJ2-7; v_gene: TRBV7-9; CDR3nt: TGTGCCAGCACCCGGAGTGGGGCCTCCTACGAGCAGTACTTC; CDR3aa: CASTRSGASYEQYF
abundance: NA; d_gene: TRBD1; j_gene: TRBJ1-6; v_gene: TRBV5-4; CDR3nt: TGTGCCAGCAGCTTACTTGGACAGGGAGGTAATTCACCCCTCCACTTT; CDR3aa: CASSLLGQGGNSPLHF
abundance: NA; d_gene: NA; j_gene: TRBJ2-2; v_gene: TRBV5-6; CDR3nt: TGTGCCAGCAGCTTCAGGGGAGCCGGGGAGCTGTTTTTT; CDR3aa: CASSFRGAGELFF
abundance: NA; d_gene: NA; j_gene: TRBJ1-6; v_gene: TRBV30; CDR3nt: TGTGCCTGGAGTGCGAGGTATAGGCGGAATAATTCACCCCTCCACTTT; CDR3aa: CAWSARYRRNNSPLHF
abundance: NA; d_gene: NA; j_gene: TRBJ2-2; v_gene: TRBV6-5; CDR3nt: TGTGCCAGCAGTAGGGGGGTCAAGAGGACCGGGGAGCTGTTTTTT; CDR3aa: CASSRGVKRTGELFF
abundance: NA; d_gene: NA; j_gene: TRBJ1-1; v_gene: TRBV18; CDR3nt: TGTGCCAGCTCACCACAAGGCGGGGAAGGAGGCACTGAAGCTTTCTTT; CDR3aa: CASSPQGGEGGTEAFF
abundance: NA; d_gene: NA; j_gene: TRBJ2-2; v_gene: TRBV5-1; CDR3nt: TGCGCCAGCAGCCCATACGACAGGACGAACACCGGGGAGCTGTTTTTT; CDR3aa: CASSPYDRTNTGELFF
abundance: NA; d_gene: NA; j_gene: TRBJ2-7; v_gene: TRBV11-2; CDR3nt: TGTGCCAGCAGCTTAGGGTACAGGTCTTCCTACGAGCAGTACTTC; CDR3aa: CASSLGYRSSYEQYF
abundance: NA; d_gene: NA; j_gene: TRBJ1-5; v_gene: TRBV10-3; CDR3nt: TGTGCCGCCCAGGACAGCAATCAGCCCCAGCATTTT; CDR3aa: CAAQDSNQPQHF
abundance: NA; d_gene: NA; j_gene: TRBJ1-6; v_gene: TRBV30; CDR3nt: TGTGCCTGGAGTGTAAAGGGACCCGTCCCTTCACCCCTCCACTTT; CDR3aa: CAWSVKGPVPSPLHF
abundance: NA; d_gene: TRBD1; j_gene: TRBJ1-6; v_gene: TRBV19; CDR3nt: TGTGCCAGTAGGAGAACAGGGGGTTCACCCCTCCACTTT; CDR3aa: CASRRTGGSPLHF
abundance: NA; d_gene: NA; j_gene: TRBJ1-6; v_gene: TRBV7-2; CDR3nt: TGTGCCAGCAGCTTGGCGGGGGCTTCACCCCTCCACTTT; CDR3aa: CASSLAGASPLHF
abundance: NA; d_gene: NA; j_gene: TRBJ2-7; v_gene: TRBV28; CDR3nt: TGTGCCAGCCGTGAGTCGGGGGCCCTCTACGAGCAGTACTTC; CDR3aa: CASRESGALYEQYF
abundance: NA; d_gene: NA; j_gene: TRBJ1-2; v_gene: TRBV4-2; CDR3nt: TGTGCCAGCAGCCTCTCACCCCGGGGGTCCGTGACAAACTATGGCTACACCTTC; CDR3aa: CASSLSPRGSVTNYGYTF
abundance: NA; d_gene: NA; j_gene: TRBJ1-5; v_gene: TRBV7-9; CDR3nt: TGTGCCAGCAGCTTATACGGGGATGATCAGCCCCAGCATTTT; CDR3aa: CASSLYGDDQPQHF
abundance: NA; d_gene: NA; j_gene: TRBJ2-7; v_gene: TRBV5-1; CDR3nt: TGCGCCAGCAGCTTGGGCGGCCGAAGCTCCTACGAGCAGTACTTC; CDR3aa: CASSLGGRSSYEQYF
abundance: NA; d_gene: TRBD1; j_gene: TRBJ1-1; v_gene: TRBV19; CDR3nt: TGTGCCAGTAGTACCGGCGGAACAGGGGGCCTTGAAGCTTTCTTT; CDR3aa: CASSTGGTGGLEAFF
abundance: NA; d_gene: NA; j_gene: TRBJ1-1; v_gene: TRBV30; CDR3nt: TGTGCCTGGAGCACCAGGATGAACACTGAAGCTTTCTTT; CDR3aa: CAWSTRMNTEAFF
abundance: NA; d_gene: NA; j_gene: TRBJ1-2; v_gene: TRBV7-2; CDR3nt: TGTGCCAGCAGCTTAGACTCTGGACGGGTCTATGGCTACACCTTC; CDR3aa: CASSLDSGRVYGYTF
abundance: NA; d_gene: NA; j_gene: TRBJ1-4; v_gene: TRBV7-2; CDR3nt: TGTGCCAGCAGCTTAGGTTTCCGGGGTCGGGCTAATGAAAAACTGTTTTTT; CDR3aa: CASSLGFRGRANEKLFF
abundance: once; d_gene: NA; j_gene: TRBJ2-5; v_gene: TRBV30; CDR3nt: TGTGCCTGGAGTGCGACCCTCGCGAGCGTGGAGACCCAGTACTTC; CDR3aa: CAWSATLASVETQYF
abundance: NA; d_gene: TRBD1; j_gene: TRBJ1-6; v_gene: TRBV30; CDR3nt: TGTGCCTGGATTGGGGTGGCCGGACAGGGGTGGAATTCACCCCTCCACTTT; CDR3aa: CAWIGVAGQGWNSPLHF